The sequence of this TCR beta chain was determined in a study of cytomegalovirus exposure and HLA in healthy donors. General study points: Cytomegalovirus association was assigned to around 150 TCR beta chains.

Libraries were prepared by immunoSEQ multiplex PCR; TCRdb keeps only in-frame clonotypes and omits some of them. The sample shows 120,000 or so clones, 75% to 90% of them seen only once. Concerning this clone itself: Its specificity is not known.

The CDR3 sequence is 11 residues long. V gave up 5 bases and J gave up 6 bases, with 5 bases separating them. Germline V gene lookup returns CDR1 SGHRS and CDR2 YFSETQ. The J gene is TRBJ1-4, the V gene TRBV5-1; D uncertain. The specimen was PBMCs. This receptor was obtained from a woman aged 18-30 years in good health and CMV-seronegative. Here the CDR3 reads CASSGDEKLFF. CDR3 nucleotide sequence: TGCGCCAGCAGTGGAGATGAAAAACTGTTTTTT.